Listed here is a single TCR beta chain. There are a few counts of this clone. It has no known antigen specificity. It has no much larger one-base neighbor in the sample; base qualities were not kept. TCRbeta CDR3 regions were amplified from genomic DNA using the immunoSEQ Assay, a bias-controlled multiplex PCR. Under the source paper's analysis protocol: The number of nucleated cells in each sample was estimated from the amplification of reference gene primers within the assay. Sequence reads were collapsed and filtered to measure the absolute abundance of every unique TCRbeta CDR3 rearrangement. For each sample, productive Simpson clonality was calculated by taking the square root of Simpson's diversity index across productive rearrangements. TCRdb's version of the immuneACCESS table is confined to in-frame rearrangements and falls short of the full clone set. An unresolved V gene accounts for under half of the shortfall where checked; the remainder is of unknown origin. D and trimming were read from the DNA, whereas the V and J calls and clone size are those reported in that table. Within this sample are roughly 11,000 clones, with approximately 89% of them counted one time only. The ten largest clones represent more than 5.5% of the sample.

The data were obtained in a study of blood T cell repertoires in COVID-19 (dated by TCRdb to 2020 to 2022). About the full investigation: Collaborator samples came from the United States, Italy and Spain and covered acute and convalescent phases of COVID-19. The prospective study material was composed of cDNA or gDNA derived from T cells, B-cell-depleted T cells, or PBMCs. The dataset comprised deeply sampled blood TCRbeta repertoires from subjects exposed to, actively infected with, or recovered from COVID-19. The repertoires were released in a freely available public database intended as a resource for research on the immune response to SARS-CoV-2. Samples were obtained from the ongoing ImmuneRACE study (first 160 participants) and from approximately 1,200 subjects provided by 6 global collaborators. A de-identified subject ID, COVID-19 status, age in years and sex were almost always included in the sample metadata. Where available, HLA class I and class II types were obtained from metadata supplied by the sample provider rather than from assay-based typing. What the work shows at the level of the full study, not this receptor alone: The quantity of clinical and demographic metadata differed by source and by participant and was supplied without curation.

Collaborating institutions collected whole blood in K2EDTA tubes following their own protocols. Collaborator samples were shipped for TCRbeta analysis as frozen whole blood, isolated PBMCs, or DNA extracted from either sample type. CDR1 and CDR2 were assigned from the germline V gene as SGHVS and FQNEAQ. The CDR3 holds 12 amino acids from the cysteine to the phenylalanine. Just the 36-base CDR3 DNA is kept, in frame starting at base 1. The V and J ends are trimmed by 5 bases and 9 bases, leaving 11 bases between them. Material for sequencing was peripheral blood. This clonotype originated in a human donor in a cohort sampled during active COVID-19. Recombination joined TRBV7-8 with TRBJ2-1; the D gene is perhaps TRBD1, on 5 matching bases. The sequence in DNA is TGTGCCAGCAGCCTAGACAGTTCTGAGCAGTTCTTC. Translated, it gives CASSLDSSEQFF. Beyond the CDR3, the reference TRBV7-8 and TRBJ2-1 genes provide the residues; the full variable domain reads: GAGVSQSPRYKVAKRGQDVALRCDPISGHVSLFWYQQALGQGPEFLTYFQNEAQLDKSGLPSDRFFAERPEGSVSTLKIQRTQQEDSAVYLCASSLDSSEQFFGPGTRLTVL.